Listed here is a single T cell receptor beta chain. What it binds is not known. The data were taken from a study of CD8 T cells in Susac syndrome. Sequencing of TCR beta was performed on blood CD8+ and CD4+ T cells. TEMRA cells were FACS-enriched, with CD8+ and CD4+ T cells isolated negatively. An input of roughly 0.5 to 1 ug of RNA was subjected to reverse transcription using random hexamers. Each CDR3 protein gets one entry after TCRdb re-called the immunoSEQ multiplex PCR reads with MiXCR. The sample holds about 200,000 distinct CDR3 sequences, 85% to 95% seen once. Whole-study findings and limits: Acknowledgment was made by the study that its TCR sequencing and HLA analysis involved a relatively small number of individuals.

The CDR3 covers 18 residues. J gave up 2 bases and V 3 bases, and 13 bases lay outside the gene matches. Germline V gene lookup returns CDR1 LNHDA and CDR2 SQIVND (reference sequence). The clonotype originates from a human donor in good health. Sequencing used CD4+ T cells from PBMCs. This chain connects TRBV19 to TRBJ2-3; 8 bases are shared with TRBD1. Here the CDR3 DNA reads TGTGCCAGTAGTATTCAAATCTGGACAGGGTCGCACACAGATACGCAGTATTTT. Translation gives CASSIQIWTGSHTDTQYF.